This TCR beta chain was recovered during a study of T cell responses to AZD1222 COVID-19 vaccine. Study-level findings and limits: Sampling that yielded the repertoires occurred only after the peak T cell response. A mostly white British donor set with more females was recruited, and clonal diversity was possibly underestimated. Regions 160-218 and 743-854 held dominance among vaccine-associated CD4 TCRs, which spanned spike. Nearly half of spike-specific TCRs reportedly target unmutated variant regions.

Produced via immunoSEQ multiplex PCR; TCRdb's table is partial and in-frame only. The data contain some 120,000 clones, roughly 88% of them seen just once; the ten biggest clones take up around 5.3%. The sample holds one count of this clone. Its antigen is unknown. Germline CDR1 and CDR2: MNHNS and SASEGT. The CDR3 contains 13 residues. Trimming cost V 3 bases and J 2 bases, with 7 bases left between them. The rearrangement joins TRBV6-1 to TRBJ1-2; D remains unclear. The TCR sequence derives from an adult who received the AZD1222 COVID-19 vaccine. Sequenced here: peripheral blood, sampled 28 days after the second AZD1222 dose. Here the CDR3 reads CASSEGNNYGYTF. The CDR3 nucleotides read TGTGCCAGCAGTGAGGGTAACAACTATGGCTACACCTTC.